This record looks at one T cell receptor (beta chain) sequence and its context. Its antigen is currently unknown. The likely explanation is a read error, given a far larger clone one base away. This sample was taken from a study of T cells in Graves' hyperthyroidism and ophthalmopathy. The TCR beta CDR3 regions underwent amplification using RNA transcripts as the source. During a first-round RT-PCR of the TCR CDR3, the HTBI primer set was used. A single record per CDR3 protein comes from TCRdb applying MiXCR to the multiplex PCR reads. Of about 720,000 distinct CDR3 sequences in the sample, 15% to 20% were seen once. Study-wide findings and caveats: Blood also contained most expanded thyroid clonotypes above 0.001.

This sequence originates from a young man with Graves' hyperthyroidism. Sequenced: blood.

The CDR3, as DNA: TGTGCCAGCAGCTTAGTACAGGCCCAAGAGACCCAGTACTTC. Translated: CASSLVQAQETQYF. The genes are TRBV11-3 and TRBJ2-5, with D tentatively TRBD1 (5 bases). The germline gives CDR1 SGHNT, CDR2 YENEEA. The CDR3 length is 14 residues. The V and J ends lost 1 base and 1 base respectively, with 7 bases between them.